A single sample gave rise to the 24 T cell receptor beta chains below, sequenced in a study of shared clonotypes between healthy human individuals. The table came from immunoSEQ multiplex PCR; TCRdb's copy has only in-frame clones and leaves some out. The sample has millions of clones, more than 80% seen once. Source material: naive CD4+ T cells sorted from blood. The subset denotes: CD45RA+ positively selected. These receptor sequences come from a man between 18 and 29 years old in good health.

The rearrangement joins TRBV9 to TRBJ1-1; tentatively, D is TRBD1 (5 bases). Germline CDR1 reads SGDLS; CDR2 reads YYNGEE. The V gene lost 3 bases and the J gene lost 5 bases, with 17 bases spanning the gap. This CDR3 is built from 15 residues. This chain's CDR3 is CASSALVGAGTEAFF. In nucleotides, the CDR3 is TGTGCCAGCAGCGCCCTAGTAGGGGCCGGGACTGAAGCTTTCTTT.

The rearrangement uses TRBV7-8 and TRBJ2-2; D call uncertain. V lost 6 bases and J lost 6, with 11 bases in between. The CDR3 is 13 residues long. Germline V gene data show CDR1 as SGHVS and CDR2 as FQNEAQ. The CDR3 sequence is CASSQSVPGELFF. The CDR3 nucleotides are TGTGCCAGCAGTCAATCGGTCCCCGGGGAGCTGTTTTTT.

For this clone: The sample contains more than one DNA sequence encoding this CDR3. This chain joins TRBV2 and TRBJ2-5; 9 bases match TRBD1. V lost 6 bases and J lost 5; bases outside the gene matches: 7. CDR1 SNHLY and CDR2 FYNNEI come from the germline V gene. The CDR3 has 14 residues. CDR3 amino acids: CASSSGTGSETQYF. The CDR3 coding sequence is TGTGCCAGCAGCTCCGGGACAGGGTCGGAGACCCAGTACTTC. Complete variable domain (other parts from reference TRBV2 and TRBJ2-5): EPEVTQTPSHQVTQMGQEVILRCVPISNHLYFYWYRQILGQKVEFLVSFYNNEISEKSEIFDDQFSVERPDGSNFTLKIRSTKLEDSAMYFCASSSGTGSETQYFGPGTRLLVL.

V is TRBV2 and J is TRBJ2-7, with no clear D. In germline, CDR1 is SNHLY, CDR2 FYNNEI. This CDR3 is built from 11 residues. Trimming shortened V by 8 bases and J by 5 bases, and 10 bases separated the two germline ends. CDR3 sequence: CASQKAHEQYF. CDR3 DNA sequence: TGTGCCAGCCAAAAGGCCCACGAGCAGTACTTC. Looking up the rest from reference TRBV2 and TRBJ2-7 gives the full variable domain: EPEVTQTPSHQVTQMGQEVILRCVPISNHLYFYWYRQILGQKVEFLVSFYNNEISEKSEIFDDQFSVERPDGSNFTLKIRSTKLEDSAMYFCASQKAHEQYFGPGTRLTVT.

The rearrangement uses TRBV11-1 and TRBJ2-3; no clear D. The CDR3 extends over 11 amino acids. CDR1 and CDR2 from the germline V gene are SGHAT and FQDESV (reference sequence). Trimming left V 5 bases short and J 3 bases short, with 3 bases between. The DNA of the CDR3 is TGTGCCAGCAGCGCTACAGATACGCAGTATTTT. Translating gives CASSATDTQYF.

This clone was recorded only once. This chain links TRBV10-1 with TRBJ2-1; 10 positions agree with TRBD1. V dropped 4 bases and J dropped 5; count of bases not matched to a gene: 2. Germline loops: CDR1 WNHNN, CDR2 SYGVQD (reference sequence). The CDR3 consists of 14 residues. CDR3 region: CASSGTGGNNEQFF. In DNA, the CDR3 is TGCGCCAGCAGTGGGACAGGGGGGAACAATGAGCAGTTCTTC.

This clone was found a few times. The sample contains more than one DNA sequence encoding this CDR3. In DNA, the CDR3 is TGTGCCAGCTCAGTCGATTCGAACACTGAAGCTTTCTTT. This sequence encodes CASSVDSNTEAFF. The chain links TRBV18 to TRBJ1-1; D call uncertain. Germline lookup yields CDR1 KGHSH and CDR2 LQKENI. The CDR3 contains 13 residues. V lost 5 bases to trimming and J lost 1 base, with 8 bases between them.

As regards this clone: Other DNA sequences of this sample code for an identical CDR3. The chain joins TRBV5-1 to TRBJ2-7; D perhaps matches TRBD1 (6 bases). Trimming left V 3 bases short and J 2 bases short, with 9 bases between. Looked up from germline, CDR1 is SGHRS and CDR2 is YFSETQ. The length of the CDR3 is 13 residues. DNA for the CDR3: TGCGCCAGCAGCTCCGGACAGCCCTACGAGCAGTACTTC. It specifies CASSSGQPYEQYF.

This chain connects TRBV6-1 to TRBJ2-7; tentative D call: TRBD1 (5 bases). CDR3 length: 15 amino acids. Trimming removed 2 bases at V and 0 bases at J, with 11 bases between. CDR1 is MNHNS, CDR2 SASEGT, per germline. The CDR3: CASSERGGFSYEQYF. In DNA form, the CDR3 reads TGTGCCAGCAGTGAAAGGGGCGGTTTCTCCTACGAGCAGTACTTC.

The J gene is TRBJ2-1, the V gene TRBV9; 10 nucleotides agree with TRBD2. The length of the CDR3 is 18 residues. The junction had 14 bases not matched to a gene; V was cut back by 2 bases and J by 6 bases. In germline, CDR1 is SGDLS, CDR2 YYNGEE. The CDR3: CASSVDLPGTSGANEQFF. The CDR3, as DNA: TGTGCCAGCAGCGTTGATTTACCGGGAACTAGCGGGGCCAATGAGCAGTTCTTC.

The chain uses TRBV7-6 and TRBJ2-1; possible D gene TRBD2, 6 bases. Germline V gene data show CDR1 as SGHVS and CDR2 as FNYEAQ. Trimming pared 2 bases from V and 5 bases from J, leaving 10 bases between. CDR3 length: 14 residues. The CDR3 protein is CASSLWGTDNEQFF. CDR3 sequence (DNA): TGTGCCAGCAGCTTATGGGGGACTGACAATGAGCAGTTCTTC.

Details on this clone: Relative to the germline gene, one junction end is altered; a read error may explain this. The CDR3 nucleotides read TGTGCCAGCAGTGAAGTTTACGGAGTTCCAGATACGCAGTATTTT. Translating it yields CASSEVYGVPDTQYF. The chain employs TRBV10-3 and TRBJ2-3; D gene uncertain. Germline CDR1 and CDR2: ENHRY and SYGVKD. CDR3 length: 15 residues.

V usage is TRBV7-8 and J usage is TRBJ2-1; D might be TRBD1 (7 bases). The ends were cut back, 1 base at V and 4 bases at J, with 17 bases in the middle. CDR1 and CDR2 (germline): SGHVS, FQNEAQ. This CDR3 has 17 amino acids. The CDR3 protein is CASSLEGGQPFYNEQFF. DNA for the CDR3: TGTGCCAGCAGCTTAGAGGGGGGACAGCCATTTTACAATGAGCAGTTCTTC.

J is TRBJ2-1 and V is TRBV6-1; TRBD2 agrees at 7 bases. This CDR3 is built from 14 residues. The germline CDR1 and CDR2 sequences are MNHNS and SASEGT. CDR3 in DNA: TGTGCTTCCAGGCCCGGACTAGGGGATCGTGAGCAGTTCTTC. This translates into CASRPGLGDREQFF.

The gene calls are TRBV30 and TRBJ1-5, with 7 positions matching TRBD1. V was clipped by 5 bases and J by 4 bases; unmatched bases: 11. The germline V gene has CDR1 GTSNPN and CDR2 SVGIG (reference sequence). The length of the CDR3 is 15 residues. The CDR3: CAWGPGDSLNQPQHF. The CDR3 bases are TGTGCCTGGGGACCCGGGGACAGCCTTAATCAGCCCCAGCATTTT.

The rearrangement links TRBV9 to TRBJ2-5; D possibly corresponds to TRBD1 (5 bases). Germline lookup yields CDR1 SGDLS and CDR2 YYNGEE. The germline V and J ends were trimmed by 4 bases and 5 bases, with 6 bases remaining between them. This CDR3 is 11 amino acids long. The CDR3 DNA reads as TGTGCCAGCAGCCCAGGGGAGACCCAGTACTTC. Amino acids: CASSPGETQYF.

The chain uses TRBV11-2 and TRBJ2-7; 9 bases are a match to TRBD1. V shed 3 bases and J 2 bases; nucleotides not matched to a gene: 11. This CDR3 spans 17 amino acids. The germline V gene has CDR1 SGHAT and CDR2 FQNNGV. The CDR3 sequence: CASSFKSSWDRAYEQYF. CDR3 sequence (DNA): TGTGCCAGCAGCTTTAAGTCTTCGTGGGACAGGGCCTACGAGCAGTACTTC.

This chain uses TRBV6-1 with TRBJ2-5; TRBD1 or TRBD2 may be the D gene (5 bases each). The CDR3 is 14 amino acids. CDR1 is MNHNS, CDR2 SASEGT, per germline. Trimming left V 5 bases short and J 3 bases short, with 13 bases between. CDR3 in amino acids: CASSRQGVEETQYF. The CDR3 coding sequence is TGTGCCAGCAGTCGGCAGGGAGTGGAAGAGACCCAGTACTTC.

J is TRBJ2-1 and V is TRBV18, with a possible D match to TRBD2 (6 bases). V was clipped by 6 bases and J by 6 bases, with 18 bases between them. Germline V gene sequence: CDR1 KGHSH, CDR2 LQKENI. The CDR3 is made up of 15 amino acids. The CDR3 DNA is TGTGCCAGCTCGGATAGCGGCAAGGCGGGCAATGAGCAGTTCTTC. This sequence encodes CASSDSGKAGNEQFF.

This clone has more than one count but fewer than ten. The rearrangement joins TRBV29-1 to TRBJ1-1; TRBD1 aligns across 10 bases. V lost 6 bases and J lost 4; bases outside the gene matches: 17. Germline V gene lookup returns CDR1 SQVTM and CDR2 ANQGSEA. This CDR3 has 17 amino acids. CDR3 loop: CSVDTGTGVNWGTEAFF. The DNA for the CDR3 is TGCAGCGTGGATACCGGGACAGGGGTAAATTGGGGCACTGAAGCTTTCTTT.

CDR3 DNA: TGTGCCAGCTCACCATCTAACCGGGGACAGTCCTCCTACAATGAGCAGTTCTTC. The encoded protein is CASSPSNRGQSSYNEQFF. The chain links TRBV18 to TRBJ2-1; 7 bases agree with TRBD1. With 2 bases clipped from V and 0 bases from J, the junction kept 10 bases outside the gene matches. The germline CDR1 and CDR2 sequences are KGHSH and LQKENI. The CDR3 extends over 18 amino acids.

V is TRBV28 and J is TRBJ1-5, with 8 bases that match TRBD1. This CDR3 is built from 16 residues. Trimming cost V 3 bases and J 3 bases; bases outside gene matches: 7. The germline CDR1 and CDR2 sequences are MDHEN and SYDVKM. The CDR3 region has the DNA TGTGCCAGCAGTTTTCCTCCGGACAGGGCCAATCAGCCCCAGCATTTT. It yields the protein CASSFPPDRANQPQHF.

CDR3 nucleotides: TGTGCCAGCTGGGCAGCCTCCTATGGCTACACCTTC. Its protein product is CASWAASYGYTF. The chain links TRBV6-1 to TRBJ1-2; unclear D gene. This CDR3 is built from 12 residues. V lost 8 bases to trimming and J lost 4 bases, with 11 bases between them. The germline gives CDR1 MNHNS, CDR2 SASEGT.

The chain links TRBV30 to TRBJ1-1; no clear D. CDR1 and CDR2 from the germline V gene are GTSNPN and SVGIG (reference sequence). Trimming cost V 4 bases and J 1 base, with 7 bases left between them. The CDR3 extends over 12 amino acids. CDR3 loop: CAWIRTNTEAFF. CDR3 nucleotide sequence: TGTGCCTGGATCCGCACGAACACTGAAGCTTTCTTT.